This T cell receptor (beta chain) was retrieved from a study of T cells in Graves' hyperthyroidism and ophthalmopathy. Many counts were recorded for this clonotype. Germline CDR1 and CDR2: SGHTA and FQGNSA. J gave up 7 bases and V 5 bases, and 8 bases lay outside the gene matches. This CDR3 has 15 residues. Amplified TCR beta CDR3 regions came from RNA transcripts. A set of HTBI primers served as the primers for a first-round RT-PCR of the TCR CDR3. TCRdb redid the calling of the multiplex PCR reads with MiXCR, one entry per CDR3 protein. This repertoire shows about 350,000 distinct CDR3 sequences, approximately 14% found once; its top ten account for around 23%.

The V call is TRBV7-2, the J call TRBJ2-1; TRBD1 agrees at 10 bases. The TCR originated in a woman aged 25-40 years with Graves' hyperthyroidism. What was sequenced was blood. The CDR3 here is CASSRRGQGTNEQFF. In DNA, the CDR3 is TGTGCCAGCAGCCGTAGGGGACAGGGGACGAATGAGCAGTTCTTC.